These T cell receptor beta chains were read from a single sample in a study of blood T cells in healthy people across ages. MiXCR, applied by TCRdb to the 5' RACE reads, yields one record per CDR3 protein. The data hold 1.5 million to 2 million distinct CDR3 sequences, with around 36% observed a single time. Sequenced material: blood. The receptors were sampled from a woman aged 25 to 39 in good health. Both conserved end residues are part of each CDR3. The D gene is left open where the match is weak. Clone size is shown for a subset of rows, as once, few, many or a class of expanded clone.

V gene: TRBV9
D gene: .
J gene: TRBJ2-1
clone size: many
CDR3 protein: CASSGEGSSYNEQFF
CDR3 DNA: TGTGCCAGCAGCGGAGAGGGGAGCTCCTACAATGAGCAGTTCTTC

V gene: TRBV7-9
D gene: .
J gene: TRBJ2-1
clone size: .
CDR3 protein: CANSAAQGTFF
CDR3 DNA: TGTGCCAACAGCGCAGCACAAGGGACGTTCTTC

V gene: TRBV28
D gene: TRBD2
J gene: TRBJ2-7
clone size: .
CDR3 protein: CASSTSSGGLLLFSYEQYF
CDR3 DNA: TGTGCCAGCAGCACTTCCAGCGGGGGGCTTCTTTTATTCTCCTACGAGCAGTACTTC

V gene: TRBV20-1
D gene: .
J gene: TRBJ2-5
clone size: many
CDR3 protein: CSASFSGSEETQYF
CDR3 DNA: TGCAGTGCCAGCTTCTCTGGATCGGAAGAGACCCAGTACTTC

V gene: TRBV20-1
D gene: .
J gene: TRBJ2-3
clone size: .
CDR3 protein: CSARLEGGFAADTQYF
CDR3 DNA: TGCAGTGCTAGATTGGAGGGGGGGTTCGCGGCAGATACGCAGTATTTT

V gene: TRBV10-3
D gene: .
J gene: TRBJ2-7
clone size: .
CDR3 protein: CAISSGGGLLYEQYF
CDR3 DNA: TGTGCCATCAGTTCGGGAGGGGGCTTGTTGTACGAGCAGTACTTC

V gene: TRBV12-3/TRBV12-4
D gene: TRBD2
J gene: TRBJ2-2
clone size: .
CDR3 protein: CASKPGLAGGRTGELFF
CDR3 DNA: TGTGCCAGCAAACCGGGACTAGCGGGGGGTAGGACCGGGGAGCTGTTTTTT

V gene: TRBV6-2/TRBV6-3
D gene: .
J gene: TRBJ1-5
clone size: many
CDR3 protein: CASTPYSNQPQHF
CDR3 DNA: TGTGCCAGCACTCCGTACAGCAATCAGCCCCAGCATTTT

V gene: TRBV29-1
D gene: .
J gene: TRBJ1-1
clone size: many
CDR3 protein: CSVSRGRTEAFF
CDR3 DNA: TGCAGCGTATCCAGGGGAAGGACTGAAGCTTTCTTT

V gene: TRBV5-1
D gene: TRBD1
J gene: TRBJ2-7
clone size: .
CDR3 protein: CASSQGQVPHTAQYF
CDR3 DNA: TGCGCCAGCAGCCAAGGACAGGTCCCTCATACAGCTCAGTACTTC

V gene: TRBV7-9
D gene: .
J gene: TRBJ1-1
clone size: .
CDR3 protein: CASSLDRIDTEAFF
CDR3 DNA: TGTGCCAGCAGCTTAGACAGAATCGACACTGAAGCTTTCTTT

V gene: TRBV7-3
D gene: .
J gene: TRBJ2-1
clone size: .
CDR3 protein: CASSPRGSSNEQFF
CDR3 DNA: TGTGCCAGCAGCCCCAGGGGCTCTAGTAATGAGCAGTTCTTC

V gene: TRBV5-1
D gene: TRBD1
J gene: TRBJ2-7
clone size: .
CDR3 protein: CASSPGTGEGLEQYF
CDR3 DNA: TGCGCCAGCAGCCCCGGGACAGGGGAAGGTCTCGAGCAGTACTTC

V gene: TRBV16
D gene: .
J gene: TRBJ2-1
clone size: .
CDR3 protein: CASSQRGTLSSYNEQFF
CDR3 DNA: TGTGCCAGCAGCCAGAGGGGGACGCTGAGCTCCTACAATGAGCAGTTCTTC

V gene: TRBV20-1
D gene: TRBD2
J gene: TRBJ2-1
clone size: .
CDR3 protein: CSGRGLAGIYNEQFF
CDR3 DNA: TGCAGTGGTCGAGGGCTAGCGGGAATCTACAATGAGCAGTTCTTC

V gene: TRBV7-9
D gene: .
J gene: TRBJ2-1
clone size: .
CDR3 protein: CASSFGEVSSYNEQFF
CDR3 DNA: TGTGCCAGCAGCTTCGGAGAGGTCAGCTCCTACAATGAGCAGTTCTTC

V gene: TRBV19
D gene: TRBD1
J gene: TRBJ2-1
clone size: once
CDR3 protein: CASSIGAGGYEQFF
CDR3 DNA: TGTGCCAGTAGTATTGGGGCAGGGGGCTATGAGCAGTTCTTC

V gene: TRBV15
D gene: .
J gene: TRBJ2-5
clone size: .
CDR3 protein: CATWRPNQETQYF
CDR3 DNA: TGTGCCACCTGGAGGCCCAATCAAGAGACCCAGTACTTC

V gene: TRBV11-2
D gene: .
J gene: TRBJ2-3
clone size: .
CDR3 protein: CASSLVAVGRGVSDTQYF
CDR3 DNA: TGTGCCAGCAGCTTAGTCGCGGTCGGGCGGGGAGTTTCAGATACGCAGTATTTT

V gene: TRBV5-1
D gene: TRBD2
J gene: TRBJ2-5
clone size: few
CDR3 protein: CASSPVITSGSIQETQYF
CDR3 DNA: TGCGCCAGCAGCCCCGTTATTACTAGCGGGAGCATCCAAGAGACCCAGTACTTC

V gene: TRBV9
D gene: .
J gene: TRBJ1-1
clone size: .
CDR3 protein: CASSVASNAEAFF
CDR3 DNA: TGTGCCAGCAGCGTAGCTTCGAACGCTGAAGCTTTCTTT

V gene: TRBV6-6
D gene: .
J gene: TRBJ2-5
clone size: few
CDR3 protein: CASSYAAGGGETQYF
CDR3 DNA: TGTGCCAGCAGTTACGCAGCCGGAGGAGGGGAGACCCAGTACTTC

V gene: TRBV7-3
D gene: .
J gene: TRBJ2-1
clone size: few
CDR3 protein: CASSLEGGIQFF
CDR3 DNA: TGTGCCAGCAGCCTTGAGGGGGGAATTCAGTTCTTC

V gene: TRBV15
D gene: .
J gene: TRBJ2-1
clone size: .
CDR3 protein: CATSRDGGPDEQFF
CDR3 DNA: TGTGCCACCAGCAGAGATGGGGGGCCCGATGAGCAGTTCTTC

V gene: TRBV2
D gene: TRBD2
J gene: TRBJ2-7
clone size: few
CDR3 protein: CASNTLAEAREQYF
CDR3 DNA: TGTGCCAGCAACACCCTAGCGGAGGCCCGGGAGCAGTACTTC

V gene: TRBV28
D gene: TRBD2
J gene: TRBJ2-5
clone size: many
CDR3 protein: CASRGGVQETQYF
CDR3 DNA: TGTGCCAGCAGGGGAGGGGTCCAAGAGACCCAGTACTTC

V gene: TRBV12-3/TRBV12-4
D gene: .
J gene: TRBJ2-5
clone size: few
CDR3 protein: CASSSGLNDRKQYF
CDR3 DNA: TGTGCCAGCAGTTCGGGACTCAACGATCGGAAGCAGTACTTC

V gene: TRBV5-1
D gene: .
J gene: TRBJ2-5
clone size: .
CDR3 protein: CASSRVGDRGETQYF
CDR3 DNA: TGCGCCAGCTCCAGAGTGGGGGACCGGGGGGAGACCCAGTACTTC

V gene: TRBV27
D gene: TRBD1
J gene: TRBJ2-7
clone size: few
CDR3 protein: CASRDRGGVYEQYF
CDR3 DNA: TGTGCCAGCAGAGACAGGGGGGGTGTCTACGAGCAGTACTTC

V gene: TRBV7-9
D gene: .
J gene: TRBJ2-1
clone size: once
CDR3 protein: CASSLASVRTYNEQFF
CDR3 DNA: TGTGCCAGCAGCTTAGCGTCGGTCAGAACCTACAATGAGCAGTTCTTC

V gene: TRBV20-1
D gene: .
J gene: TRBJ2-1
clone size: many
CDR3 protein: CSARQGSSYNEQFF
CDR3 DNA: TGCAGTGCTAGACAGGGTAGCTCCTACAATGAGCAGTTCTTC

V gene: TRBV27
D gene: .
J gene: TRBJ1-4
clone size: few
CDR3 protein: CASSPRDRNYNEKLFF
CDR3 DNA: TGTGCCAGCAGTCCCCGAGACAGGAACTATAATGAAAAACTGTTTTTT

V gene: TRBV9
D gene: .
J gene: TRBJ2-7
clone size: .
CDR3 protein: CASSPRRQTGFDEQYF
CDR3 DNA: TGTGCCAGCAGCCCCCGTAGACAAACAGGGTTCGACGAGCAGTACTTC

V gene: TRBV6-6
D gene: .
J gene: TRBJ1-5
clone size: many
CDR3 protein: CASSGTGFNQPQHF
CDR3 DNA: TGTGCCAGCAGCGGAACAGGGTTCAATCAGCCCCAGCATTTT

V gene: TRBV7-2
D gene: .
J gene: TRBJ2-3
clone size: .
CDR3 protein: CASSLEGGFFTDTQYF
CDR3 DNA: TGTGCCAGCAGCTTAGAGGGCGGGTTCTTCACAGATACGCAGTATTTT

V gene: TRBV20-1
D gene: .
J gene: TRBJ2-7
clone size: few
CDR3 protein: CSARDPRGPSEQYF
CDR3 DNA: TGCAGTGCTAGAGATCCCAGGGGACCAAGCGAGCAGTACTTC

V gene: TRBV7-2
D gene: .
J gene: TRBJ1-5
clone size: .
CDR3 protein: CASSDVRGAQPQHF
CDR3 DNA: TGTGCCAGCAGCGACGTTCGGGGGGCGCAGCCCCAGCATTTT

V gene: TRBV5-1
D gene: .
J gene: TRBJ1-2
clone size: few
CDR3 protein: CASSFGNYRAGIHGYTF
CDR3 DNA: TGCGCCAGCAGCTTTGGGAATTACAGGGCCGGTATCCATGGCTACACCTTC

V gene: TRBV29-1
D gene: .
J gene: TRBJ2-3
clone size: .
CDR3 protein: CSVMSGDAQYF
CDR3 DNA: TGCAGCGTGATGAGTGGTGATGCGCAGTATTTT

V gene: TRBV29-1
D gene: TRBD1
J gene: TRBJ2-7
clone size: many
CDR3 protein: CSVRQGDGFYEQYF
CDR3 DNA: TGCAGCGTTAGACAGGGGGACGGGTTCTACGAGCAGTACTTC

V gene: TRBV2
D gene: .
J gene: TRBJ1-5
clone size: once
CDR3 protein: CASSEGGNNQPQHF
CDR3 DNA: TGTGCCAGCAGTGAAGGTGGGAACAATCAGCCCCAGCATTTT

V gene: TRBV6-1
D gene: .
J gene: TRBJ1-1
clone size: .
CDR3 protein: CASPGFMNTEAFF
CDR3 DNA: TGTGCCAGTCCGGGGTTTATGAACACTGAAGCTTTCTTT

V gene: TRBV20-1
D gene: TRBD1
J gene: TRBJ2-7
clone size: .
CDR3 protein: CSASPGTGRGNEQYF
CDR3 DNA: TGCAGTGCTAGTCCGGGGACAGGGAGGGGGAACGAGCAGTACTTC

V gene: TRBV12-3/TRBV12-4
D gene: .
J gene: TRBJ1-1
clone size: .
CDR3 protein: CASIDGGWATEAFF
CDR3 DNA: TGTGCCAGCATAGACGGCGGGTGGGCCACTGAAGCTTTCTTT

V gene: TRBV29-1
D gene: .
J gene: TRBJ2-7
clone size: .
CDR3 protein: CSVISGRSYEQYF
CDR3 DNA: TGCAGCGTTATAAGCGGGCGTTCCTACGAGCAGTACTTC

V gene: TRBV5-1
D gene: .
J gene: TRBJ2-1
clone size: .
CDR3 protein: CASSSNSNLYNEQFF
CDR3 DNA: TGCGCCAGCAGCTCGAACTCAAACCTCTACAATGAGCAGTTCTTC

V gene: TRBV29-1
D gene: .
J gene: TRBJ2-2
clone size: .
CDR3 protein: CSVESARIGTGELFF
CDR3 DNA: TGCAGCGTTGAGTCGGCGAGAATTGGGACCGGGGAGCTGTTTTTT

V gene: TRBV9
D gene: TRBD2
J gene: TRBJ2-5
clone size: .
CDR3 protein: CTSSPATSGGRVTQYF
CDR3 DNA: TGTACCAGCAGCCCCGCGACTAGCGGGGGGCGTGTGACCCAGTACTTC

V gene: TRBV4-1
D gene: .
J gene: TRBJ2-3
clone size: .
CDR3 protein: CASGHPGGRDTQYF
CDR3 DNA: TGCGCCAGCGGCCACCCCGGGGGGCGAGATACGCAGTATTTT

V gene: TRBV20-1
D gene: .
J gene: TRBJ2-1
clone size: few
CDR3 protein: CSARDSSNNEQFF
CDR3 DNA: TGCAGTGCTAGAGATTCCTCGAACAATGAGCAGTTCTTC

V gene: TRBV29-1
D gene: .
J gene: TRBJ1-1
clone size: many
CDR3 protein: CSTGRTVGTEAFF
CDR3 DNA: TGCAGCACCGGACGGACCGTAGGGACTGAAGCTTTCTTT

V gene: TRBV7-2
D gene: .
J gene: TRBJ2-5
clone size: .
CDR3 protein: CASSSPTHETQYF
CDR3 DNA: TGTGCCAGCAGCTCCCCCACCCACGAGACCCAGTACTTC

V gene: TRBV18
D gene: .
J gene: TRBJ1-5
clone size: .
CDR3 protein: CASSPPFQVGQPQHF
CDR3 DNA: TGTGCCAGCTCACCACCGTTTCAGGTTGGTCAGCCCCAGCATTTT

V gene: TRBV4-1
D gene: .
J gene: TRBJ2-2
clone size: .
CDR3 protein: CASSQDSAQGNTGELFF
CDR3 DNA: TGCGCCAGCAGCCAAGATTCGGCACAGGGGAACACCGGGGAGCTGTTTTTT

V gene: TRBV7-9
D gene: TRBD2
J gene: TRBJ2-7
clone size: .
CDR3 protein: CASTVGVAGGYEQYF
CDR3 DNA: TGTGCCAGCACCGTCGGAGTAGCGGGGGGATACGAGCAGTACTTC